This T cell receptor (beta chain) was identified in a study of blood T cells in healthy people across ages. About the research overall: Template switching caught about one barcoded beta molecule for each two T cells.

A minimum of 7 million PBMCs was isolated per sample. Whole-study findings and limits: More naive CD4+ cells and higher diversity were found in long-lived than in aged donors.

As concerns this clonotype: The antigen is not known.

The V end lost 4 bases, the J end lost 3 bases, and 14 bases lay between the germline ends. The germline gives CDR1 SGHDT, CDR2 YYEEEE. The CDR3 is 14 residues long. Using a J-beta primer mix together with a sample-barcoded 5' primer, a second PCR was run for roughly 6 to 12 cycles. Through a template-switch adaptor with 12 random nucleotides, each cDNA molecule received a tag. In TCRdb, the 5' RACE reads were re-called with MiXCR into one record per CDR3 protein. The sample contains 1.5 million to 2 million distinct CDR3 sequences, roughly 50% of which appear only once. The receptor comes from a middle-aged woman in good health. The rearrangement links TRBV5-6 to TRBJ2-7; unclear D gene. The sample taken for sequencing was blood. CDR3: CASSVRPRSYEQYF. CDR3 DNA: TGTGCCAGCAGCGTGCGTCCCAGGAGCTACGAGCAGTACTTC.